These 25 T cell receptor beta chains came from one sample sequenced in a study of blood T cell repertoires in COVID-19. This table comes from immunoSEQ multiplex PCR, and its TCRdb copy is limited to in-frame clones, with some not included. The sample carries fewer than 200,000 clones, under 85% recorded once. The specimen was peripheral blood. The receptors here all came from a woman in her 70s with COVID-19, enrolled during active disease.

The CDR3 DNA sequence: TGCGCCAGCAGCCAAGACCGACAGAGCAATCAGCCCCAGCATTTT. It is translated as CASSQDRQSNQPQHF. The V and J genes are TRBV4-1 and TRBJ1-5; TRBD1 might be the D (5 bases). In germline, CDR1 is MGHRA, CDR2 YSYEKL. Trimming shortened V by 0 bases and J by 1 base, and 7 bases separated the two germline ends. CDR3 size: 15 residues.

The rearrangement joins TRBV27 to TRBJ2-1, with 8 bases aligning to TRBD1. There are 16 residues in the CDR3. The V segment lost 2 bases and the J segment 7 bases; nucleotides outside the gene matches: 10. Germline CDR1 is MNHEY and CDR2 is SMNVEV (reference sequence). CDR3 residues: CASSLLMQGARNEQFF. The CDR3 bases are TGTGCCAGCAGTTTACTCATGCAGGGGGCGAGGAATGAGCAGTTCTTC.

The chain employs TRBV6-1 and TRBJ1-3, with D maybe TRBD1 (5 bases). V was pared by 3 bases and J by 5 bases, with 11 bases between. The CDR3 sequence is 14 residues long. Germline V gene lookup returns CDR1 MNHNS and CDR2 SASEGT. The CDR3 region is CASSETVKRNTIYF. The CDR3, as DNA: TGTGCCAGCAGTGAGACAGTAAAGAGAAACACCATATATTTT.

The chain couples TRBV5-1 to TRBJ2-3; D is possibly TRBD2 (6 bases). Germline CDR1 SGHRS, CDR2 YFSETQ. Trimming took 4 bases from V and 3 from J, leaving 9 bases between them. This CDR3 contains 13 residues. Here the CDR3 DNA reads TGCGCCAGCAGCCCGGAGGGAACAGATACGCAGTATTTT. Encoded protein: CASSPEGTDTQYF. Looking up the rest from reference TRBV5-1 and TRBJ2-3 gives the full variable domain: KAGVTQTPRYLIKTRGQQVTLSCSPISGHRSVSWYQQTPGQGLQFLFEYFSETQRNKGNFPGRFSGRQFSNSRSEMNVSTLELGDSALYLCASSPEGTDTQYFGPGTRLTVL.

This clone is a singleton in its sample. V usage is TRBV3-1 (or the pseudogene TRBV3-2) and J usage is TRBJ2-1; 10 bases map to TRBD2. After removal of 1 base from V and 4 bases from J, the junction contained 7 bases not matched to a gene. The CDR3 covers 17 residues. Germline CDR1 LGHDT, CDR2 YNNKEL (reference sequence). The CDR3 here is CASSQASGRAIYNEQFF. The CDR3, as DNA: TGTGCCAGCAGCCAAGCCAGCGGGAGGGCCATTTACAATGAGCAGTTCTTC.

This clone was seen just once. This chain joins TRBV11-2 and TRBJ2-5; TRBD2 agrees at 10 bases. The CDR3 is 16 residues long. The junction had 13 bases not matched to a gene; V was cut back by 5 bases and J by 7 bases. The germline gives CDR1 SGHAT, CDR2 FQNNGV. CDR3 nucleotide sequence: TGTGCCAGCAGCCTCAGCCCTAGCGGGAGTGGGGGGACCCAGTACTTC. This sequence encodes CASSLSPSGSGGTQYF.

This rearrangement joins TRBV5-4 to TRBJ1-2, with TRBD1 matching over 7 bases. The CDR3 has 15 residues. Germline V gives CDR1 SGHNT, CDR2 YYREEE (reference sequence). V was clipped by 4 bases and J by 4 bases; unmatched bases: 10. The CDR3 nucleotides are TGTGCCAGCAGCGACCAGGGGGAATGGGGCTATGGCTACACCTTC. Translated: CASSDQGEWGYGYTF.

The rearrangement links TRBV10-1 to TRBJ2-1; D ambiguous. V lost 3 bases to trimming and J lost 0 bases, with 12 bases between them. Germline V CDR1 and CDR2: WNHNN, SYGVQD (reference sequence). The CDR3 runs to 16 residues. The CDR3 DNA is TGCGCCAGCAGTGACGCTTTGCCGAGCTCCTACAATGAGCAGTTCTTC. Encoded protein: CASSDALPSSYNEQFF.

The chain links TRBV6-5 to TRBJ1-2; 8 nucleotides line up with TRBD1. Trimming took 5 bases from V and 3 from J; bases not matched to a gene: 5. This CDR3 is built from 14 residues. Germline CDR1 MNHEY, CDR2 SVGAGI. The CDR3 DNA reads TGTGCCAGCAGTCGACAGGGGCTCTACTATGGCTACACCTTC. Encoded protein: CASSRQGLYYGYTF.

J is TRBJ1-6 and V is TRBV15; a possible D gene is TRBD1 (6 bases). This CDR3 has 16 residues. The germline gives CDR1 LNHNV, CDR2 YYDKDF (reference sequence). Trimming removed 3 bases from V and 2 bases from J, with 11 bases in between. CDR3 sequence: CATSSDRSAYNSPLHF. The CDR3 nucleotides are TGTGCCACCAGCAGTGACAGGAGCGCCTATAATTCACCCCTCCACTTT.

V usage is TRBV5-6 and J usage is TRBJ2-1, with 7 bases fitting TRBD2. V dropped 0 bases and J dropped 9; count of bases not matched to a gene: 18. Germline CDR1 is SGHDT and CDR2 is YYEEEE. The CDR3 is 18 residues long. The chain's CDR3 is CASSLDGRSKRGPSEQFF. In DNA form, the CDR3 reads TGTGCCAGCAGCTTGGACGGGCGAAGTAAGCGGGGCCCCAGTGAGCAGTTCTTC.

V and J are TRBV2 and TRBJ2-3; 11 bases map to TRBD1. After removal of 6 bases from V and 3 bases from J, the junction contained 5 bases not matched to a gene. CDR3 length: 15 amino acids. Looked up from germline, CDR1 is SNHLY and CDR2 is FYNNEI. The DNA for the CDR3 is TGTGCCAGCAGGACCGGGACAGGGGGTACAGATACGCAGTATTTT. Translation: CASRTGTGGTDTQYF.

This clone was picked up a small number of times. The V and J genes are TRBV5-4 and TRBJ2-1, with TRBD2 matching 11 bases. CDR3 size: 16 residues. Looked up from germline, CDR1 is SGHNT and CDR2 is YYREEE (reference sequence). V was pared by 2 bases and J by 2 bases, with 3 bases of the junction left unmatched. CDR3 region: CASSFAGLAAYNEQFF. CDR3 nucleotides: TGTGCCAGCAGCTTCGCGGGACTAGCGGCCTACAATGAGCAGTTCTTC.

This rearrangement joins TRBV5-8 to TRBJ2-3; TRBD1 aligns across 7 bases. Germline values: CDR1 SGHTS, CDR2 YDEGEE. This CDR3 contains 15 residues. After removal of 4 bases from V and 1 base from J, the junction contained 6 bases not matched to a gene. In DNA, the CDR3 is TGTGCCAGCAGCCTCCACAGGGGCCGCACAGATACGCAGTATTTT. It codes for CASSLHRGRTDTQYF.

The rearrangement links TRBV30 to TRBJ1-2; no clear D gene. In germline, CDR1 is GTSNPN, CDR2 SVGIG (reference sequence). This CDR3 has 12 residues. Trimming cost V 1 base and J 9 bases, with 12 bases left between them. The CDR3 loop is CAWSDTASRYTF. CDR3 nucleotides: TGTGCCTGGAGTGACACAGCCTCCCGCTACACCTTC.

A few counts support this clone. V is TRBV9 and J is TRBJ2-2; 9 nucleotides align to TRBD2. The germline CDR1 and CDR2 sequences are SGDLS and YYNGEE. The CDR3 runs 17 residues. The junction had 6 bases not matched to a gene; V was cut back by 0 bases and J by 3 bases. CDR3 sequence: CASSVGGRARDTGELFF. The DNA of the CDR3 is TGTGCCAGCAGCGTAGGCGGGAGGGCCCGTGACACCGGGGAGCTGTTTTTT.

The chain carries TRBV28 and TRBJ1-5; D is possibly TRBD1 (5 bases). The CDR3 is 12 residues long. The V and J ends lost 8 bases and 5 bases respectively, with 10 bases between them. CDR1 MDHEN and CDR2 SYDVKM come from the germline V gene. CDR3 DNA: TGTGCCAGCGGCAGGGTGGATCAGCCCCAGCATTTT. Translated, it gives CASGRVDQPQHF.

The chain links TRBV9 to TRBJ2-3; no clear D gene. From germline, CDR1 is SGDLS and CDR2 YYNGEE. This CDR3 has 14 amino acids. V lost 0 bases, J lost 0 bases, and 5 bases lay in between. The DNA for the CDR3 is TGTGCCAGCAGCGTAGCTCCTAGCACAGATACGCAGTATTTT. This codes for CASSVAPSTDTQYF.

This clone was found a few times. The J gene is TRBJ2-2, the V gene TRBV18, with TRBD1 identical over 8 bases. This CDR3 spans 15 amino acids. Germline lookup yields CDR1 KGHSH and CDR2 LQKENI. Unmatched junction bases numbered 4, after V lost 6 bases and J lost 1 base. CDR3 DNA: TGTGCCAGCTCGACCGGGACAGGGAACACCGGGGAGCTGTTTTTT. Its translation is CASSTGTGNTGELFF.

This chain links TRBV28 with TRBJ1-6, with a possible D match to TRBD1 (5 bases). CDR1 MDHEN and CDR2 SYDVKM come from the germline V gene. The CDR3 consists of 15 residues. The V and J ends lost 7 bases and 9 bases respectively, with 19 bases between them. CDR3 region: CASTSPDRQFSPLHF. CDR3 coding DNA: TGTGCCAGCACCTCGCCTGACAGACAATTTTCACCCCTCCACTTT.

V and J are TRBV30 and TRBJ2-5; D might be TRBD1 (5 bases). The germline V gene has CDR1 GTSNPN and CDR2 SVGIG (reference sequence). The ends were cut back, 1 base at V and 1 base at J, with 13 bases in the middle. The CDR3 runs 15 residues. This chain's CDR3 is CAWSGESRAQETQYF. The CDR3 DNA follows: TGTGCCTGGAGTGGCGAGAGCAGGGCCCAAGAGACCCAGTACTTC.

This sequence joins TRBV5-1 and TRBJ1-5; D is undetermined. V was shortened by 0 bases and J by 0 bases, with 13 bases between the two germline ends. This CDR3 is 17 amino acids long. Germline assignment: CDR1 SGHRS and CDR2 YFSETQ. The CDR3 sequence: CASSLEQAPYSNQPQHF. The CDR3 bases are TGCGCCAGCAGCTTGGAGCAGGCGCCGTATAGCAATCAGCCCCAGCATTTT.

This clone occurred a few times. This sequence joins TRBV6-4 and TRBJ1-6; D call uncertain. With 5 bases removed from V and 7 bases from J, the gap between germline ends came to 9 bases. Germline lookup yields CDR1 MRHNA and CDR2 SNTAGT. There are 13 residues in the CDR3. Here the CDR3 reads CASSSSWNSPLHF. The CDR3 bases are TGTGCCAGCAGTTCTAGTTGGAATTCACCCCTCCACTTT.

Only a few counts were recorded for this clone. The CDR3 DNA sequence: TGTGCCAGCTCACCACAAGGCCCGACAGGGGGGACCTACAATGAGCAGTTCTTC. The encoded protein is CASSPQGPTGGTYNEQFF. The J gene is TRBJ2-1, the V gene TRBV18; 9 bases fit TRBD1. From germline, CDR1 is KGHSH and CDR2 LQKENI. The CDR3 is 18 residues long. After removal of 1 base from V and 2 bases from J, the junction contained 9 bases not matched to a gene.

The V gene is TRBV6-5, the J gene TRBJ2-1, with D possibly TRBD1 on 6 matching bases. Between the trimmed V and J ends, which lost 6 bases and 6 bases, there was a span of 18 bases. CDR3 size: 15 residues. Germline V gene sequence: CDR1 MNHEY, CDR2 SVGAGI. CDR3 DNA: TGTGCCAGCAGAACTAGGGGGTGGGTTAGCAATGAGCAGTTCTTC. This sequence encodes CASRTRGWVSNEQFF.